This T cell receptor (beta chain) originates from a study of T cells after yellow fever vaccination. The study, taken as a whole, reports: Few clonotypes appeared in both CD4 and CD8 compartments.

The V gene end was trimmed by 11 bases and the J gene end by 9 bases; junction bases not matched to a gene: 4. This CDR3 is 12 amino acids long. Germline V gene data show CDR1 as MNHEY and CDR2 as SVGAGI. MiXCR was run by TCRdb on the 5' RACE reads, yielding one entry per CDR3 protein. This repertoire shows about 360,000 distinct CDR3 sequences, 6.2% found once; its top ten account for about 15%. This clonotype was detected many times. What it binds is unknown. The rearrangement uses TRBV6-5 and TRBJ1-6; TRBD1 agrees at 10 bases. The receptor comes from a man younger than 40 who received the YFV17D yellow fever vaccine. This specimen consisted of PBMCs, obtained 5 days after the yellow fever booster vaccination. The CDR3 protein is CARGQGLSPLHF. CDR3 bases: TGTGCCCGGGGACAGGGGCTTTCACCCCTCCACTTT.